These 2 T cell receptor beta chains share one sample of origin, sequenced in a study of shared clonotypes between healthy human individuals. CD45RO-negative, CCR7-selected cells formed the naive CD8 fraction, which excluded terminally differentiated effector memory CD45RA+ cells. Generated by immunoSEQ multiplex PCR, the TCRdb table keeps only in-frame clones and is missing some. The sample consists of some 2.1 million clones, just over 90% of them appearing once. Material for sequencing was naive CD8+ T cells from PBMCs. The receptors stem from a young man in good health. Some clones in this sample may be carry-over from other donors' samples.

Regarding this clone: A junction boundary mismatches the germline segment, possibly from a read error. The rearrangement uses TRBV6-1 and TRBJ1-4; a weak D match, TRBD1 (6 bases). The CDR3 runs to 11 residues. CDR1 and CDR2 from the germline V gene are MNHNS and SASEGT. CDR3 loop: CASSDGGGPLF. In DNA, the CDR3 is TGTGCCAGCAGTGACGGGGGCGGCCCATTATTT.

CDR3 sequence: CASGETGPPEAFF. In DNA form, the CDR3 reads TGTGCCAGCGGGGAGACAGGGCCCCCTGAAGCTTTCTTT. The chain uses TRBV6-5 and TRBJ1-1, with 7 bases aligning to TRBD1. The CDR3 runs to 13 residues. CDR1 is MNHEY and CDR2 is SVGAGI in the germline V gene. The V and J ends lost 8 bases and 6 bases, in that order; junction bases with no gene match: 9.